Below, 28 T cell receptor beta chains from the same sample are listed, as sequenced in a study of shared clonotypes between healthy human individuals. Naive-designated CD8 cells lacked CD45RO, were positively enriched for CCR7, and omitted terminally differentiated effector memory CD45RA+ cells. Only in-frame clones appear in the TCRdb table, and some are missing; sequencing was by immunoSEQ multiplex PCR. The table shows about 610,000 clones, with roughly 96% occurring only once. Input material: naive CD8+ T cells sorted from blood. These receptors originate from a woman aged 25 to 39 in good health.

Details on this clone: The sample holds other DNA sequences that translate to the same CDR3. This chain links TRBV7-6 with TRBJ2-1; 7 bases match TRBD2. The CDR3 is 14 residues long. Losses at the gene ends were 0 bases for V and 8 bases for J; bases not matched to a gene: 4. Germline V lookup: CDR1 SGHVS, CDR2 FNYEAQ. The CDR3 sequence is CASSLAGGPDEQFF. For the CDR3, the DNA is TGTGCCAGCAGCTTAGCGGGAGGGCCGGATGAGCAGTTCTTC.

The chain employs TRBV7-9 and TRBJ2-7, with 10 nucleotides matching TRBD1. CDR1 is SEHNR and CDR2 is FQNEAQ in the germline V gene (reference sequence). Losses at the gene ends were 5 bases for V and 5 bases for J; bases not matched to a gene: 12. The CDR3 has 16 amino acids. CDR3 loop: CASSPPLTGGINEQYF. For the CDR3, the DNA is TGTGCCAGCAGCCCACCGCTGACAGGGGGCATCAACGAGCAGTACTTC.

This chain connects TRBV19 to TRBJ2-2; D remains ambiguous. Trimming shortened V by 5 bases and J by 8 bases, and 6 bases separated the two germline ends. CDR1 is LNHDA, CDR2 SQIVND, per germline (reference sequence). CDR3 length equals 11 residues. CDR3 protein: CASSFPGELFF. In nucleotides, the CDR3 is TGTGCCAGTAGTTTCCCAGGGGAGCTGTTTTTT. Full variable domain (outside the CDR3, taken from reference TRBV19 and TRBJ2-2): DGGITQSPKYLFRKEGQNVTLSCEQNLNHDAMYWYRQDPGQGLRLIYYSQIVNDFQKGDIAEGYSVSREKKESFPLTVTSAQKNPTAFYLCASSFPGELFFGEGSRLTVL.

The chain couples TRBV28 to TRBJ1-4, with 8 bases aligning to TRBD1. The CDR3 has 14 residues. With 7 bases clipped from V and 2 bases from J, the junction kept 3 bases outside the gene matches. The germline CDR1 and CDR2 sequences are MDHEN and SYDVKM. Here the CDR3 DNA reads TGTGCCAGCACAGACAGGGGTACTAATGAAAAACTGTTTTTT. This encodes CASTDRGTNEKLFF.

The chain carries TRBV10-3 and TRBJ2-1; tentatively, D is TRBD2 (5 bases). This CDR3 spans 18 amino acids. CDR1 ENHRY and CDR2 SYGVKD come from the germline V gene. Trimming took 0 bases from V and 0 from J, leaving 15 bases between them. DNA of the CDR3: TGTGCCATCAGTGAGTCGGCGGGCCAAAGTAGCTCCTACAATGAGCAGTTCTTC. Amino acids: CAISESAGQSSSYNEQFF.

This rearrangement joins TRBV28 to TRBJ2-3; the D gene is possibly TRBD2 (6 bases). This CDR3 is 14 amino acids long. CDR1 is MDHEN and CDR2 is SYDVKM in the germline V gene. V shed 6 bases and J shed 2 bases, with 12 bases lying between them. Here the CDR3 reads CASSLSRDTDTQYF. In DNA, the CDR3 is TGTGCCAGCAGCCTATCGCGGGACACAGATACGCAGTATTTT.

This chain uses TRBV11-2 with TRBJ1-1; D is ambiguous. Trimming stripped 5 bases from V and 0 bases from J, with 7 bases between. The V gene's germline CDR1 is SGHAT and CDR2 FQNNGV. This CDR3 has 13 amino acids. CDR3 bases: TGTGCCAGCAGCCGAGTTTTGAACACTGAAGCTTTCTTT. Its translation: CASSRVLNTEAFF. Full variable domain (rest looked up from reference TRBV11-2 and TRBJ1-1): EAGVAQSPRYKIIEKRQSVAFWCNPISGHATLYWYQQILGQGPKLLIQFQNNGVVDDSQLPKDRFSAERLKGVDSTLKIQPAKLEDSAVYLCASSRVLNTEAFFGQGTRLTVV.

This clone was counted once. The rearrangement joins TRBV30 to TRBJ2-7, with unresolved D. Deletions cut 0 bases from V and 4 bases from J, with 7 bases between. The CDR3 contains 12 residues. In germline, CDR1 is GTSNPN, CDR2 SVGIG (reference sequence). CDR3 bases: TGTGCCTGGAGTGTAGTGGGATACGAGCAGTACTTC. It translates to CAWSVVGYEQYF.

This sequence joins TRBV7-9 and TRBJ1-2, with 11 bases aligning to TRBD1. Trimming removed 5 bases from V and 5 bases from J; junction bases left unmatched: 7. Per the germline V gene, CDR1 is SEHNR and CDR2 is FQNEAQ (reference sequence). This CDR3 spans 15 amino acids. CDR3 DNA: TGTGCCAGCAGCCAGATAGGACAGGGGGCTTATGGCTACACCTTC. Its translation is CASSQIGQGAYGYTF.

V gene TRBV4-2 combines with J gene TRBJ2-1; TRBD2 is a possible D gene (6 bases). CDR1 is LGHNA, CDR2 YNFKEQ, per germline. V was clipped by 2 bases and J by 3 bases, with 14 bases between them. There are 16 residues in the CDR3. The CDR3 here is CASSQHRDSNYNEQFF. DNA for the CDR3: TGTGCCAGCAGCCAACACCGGGACTCCAACTACAATGAGCAGTTCTTC.

The J gene is TRBJ2-7, the V gene TRBV6-1, with TRBD2 as a possible D gene (5 bases). V was clipped by 2 bases and J by 3 bases, with 8 bases between them. The V gene's germline CDR1 is MNHNS and CDR2 SASEGT. This CDR3 is 13 amino acids long. The CDR3 reads CASSESSRYEQYF. DNA of the CDR3: TGTGCCAGCAGTGAATCTAGCCGCTACGAGCAGTACTTC.

This chain joins TRBV27 and TRBJ2-7; D is unclear. Trimming removed 6 bases at V and 2 bases at J, with 17 bases between. Germline V gene data show CDR1 as MNHEY and CDR2 as SMNVEV (reference sequence). This CDR3 has 15 amino acids. The CDR3 reads CASRHRTEPPYEQYF. The DNA of the CDR3 is TGTGCCAGCAGACATAGGACGGAGCCCCCCTACGAGCAGTACTTC.

This clone has only one observation. Other DNA sequences from this sample encode an identical CDR3 as well. The chain joins TRBV7-9 to TRBJ1-1; D ambiguous. The CDR3 loop spans 12 amino acids. The V end was cut by 5 bases, the J end by 5 bases, with 9 bases between. Per germline, CDR1 SEHNR and CDR2 FQNEAQ (reference sequence). The chain's CDR3 is CASSRGGTEAFF. CDR3 DNA sequence: TGTGCCAGCAGCCGCGGAGGGACTGAAGCTTTCTTT.

The rearrangement links TRBV5-6 to TRBJ2-1; perhaps TRBD2 as D (6 bases). CDR1 is SGHDT, CDR2 YYEEEE, per germline. V lost 4 bases and J lost 2, with 16 bases in between. The CDR3 is 16 amino acids. The CDR3 sequence: CASSDGGTVAYNEQFF. The CDR3, as DNA: TGTGCCAGCAGCGATGGCGGGACCGTAGCCTACAATGAGCAGTTCTTC.

The V and J genes are TRBV11-2 and TRBJ2-1; no reliable D call. Trimming took 6 bases from V and 7 from J, leaving 7 bases between them. Germline V gives CDR1 SGHAT, CDR2 FQNNGV. The CDR3 has 11 amino acids. CDR3 region: CASRGGNEQFF. The CDR3 DNA reads as TGTGCCAGCAGAGGTGGGAATGAGCAGTTCTTC.

CDR3 DNA: TGTGCCAGCGGGAGCTCCTACAATGAGCAGTTCTTC. It encodes CASGSSYNEQFF. The gene calls are TRBV6-1 and TRBJ2-1, with D tentatively TRBD2 (5 bases). The germline V gene encodes CDR1 MNHNS and CDR2 SASEGT. The CDR3 contains 12 residues. V shed 8 bases and J shed 0 bases, with 5 bases lying between them.

The chain uses TRBV27 and TRBJ2-7; D is possibly TRBD2 (5 bases). Trimming stripped 0 bases from V and 2 bases from J, with 14 bases between. This CDR3 has 16 residues. CDR1 and CDR2 from the germline V gene are MNHEY and SMNVEV (reference sequence). In DNA form, the CDR3 reads TGTGCCAGCAGTTTATCGAGGGTCCCGGCGGCCTACGAGCAGTACTTC. It yields the protein CASSLSRVPAAYEQYF.

The chain has TRBV10-3 and TRBJ2-7; 8 bases are a match to TRBD2. Germline values: CDR1 ENHRY, CDR2 SYGVKD. V shed 7 bases, J shed 7 bases, and the junction held 9 bases outside the gene matches. CDR3 length equals 13 residues. In DNA, the CDR3 is TGTGCCATCACCTCGGGGGGGGCGGGAGAGCAGTACTTC. This translates into CAITSGGAGEQYF.

In its sample, this clone was seen once. The V and J genes are TRBV19 and TRBJ2-1; TRBD1 is a possible D gene (6 bases). Trimming pared 6 bases from V and 9 bases from J, leaving 12 bases between. Germline V gene sequence: CDR1 LNHDA, CDR2 SQIVND (reference sequence). CDR3 length: 12 residues. The CDR3 sequence is CASSPVTGEQFF. As DNA, the CDR3 is TGTGCCAGTAGCCCCGTGACAGGTGAGCAGTTCTTC.

This clone was observed a single time. This rearrangement joins TRBV7-9 to TRBJ2-1; D gene unclear. The CDR3 is made up of 14 amino acids. Germline loops: CDR1 SEHNR, CDR2 FQNEAQ (reference sequence). V lost 6 bases and J 7 bases, leaving 16 bases between the germline ends. CDR3 protein: CASRPGPHGNEQFF. DNA for the CDR3: TGTGCCAGCAGACCCGGGCCTCACGGTAATGAGCAGTTCTTC.

V is TRBV2 and J is TRBJ1-1; 7 bases align to TRBD1. The V segment lost 3 bases and the J segment 1 base; nucleotides outside the gene matches: 8. Germline V gene sequence: CDR1 SNHLY, CDR2 FYNNEI. The CDR3 is 16 amino acids. CDR3 DNA sequence: TGTGCCAGCAGTGAGCATATACAGGGGACGAACACTGAAGCTTTCTTT. As protein: CASSEHIQGTNTEAFF.

This rearrangement joins TRBV7-9 to TRBJ2-5; D gene uncertain. The CDR3 totals 15 residues. Germline CDR1 reads SEHNR; CDR2 reads FQNEAQ (reference sequence). Trimming took off 4 bases at V and 1 base at J, with 13 bases between the two ends. The CDR3 spells CASSSEPRAQETQYF. Here the CDR3 DNA reads TGTGCCAGCAGCTCGGAACCGCGCGCCCAAGAGACCCAGTACTTC.

V usage is TRBV9 and J usage is TRBJ2-2; 14 nucleotides agree with TRBD2. After removal of 3 bases from V and 10 bases from J, the junction contained 5 bases not matched to a gene. Germline CDR1 reads SGDLS; CDR2 reads YYNGEE. The CDR3 is 15 amino acids. The CDR3 is CASSAGTSGGLELFF. CDR3 in DNA: TGTGCCAGCAGCGCGGGGACTAGCGGGGGTTTGGAGCTGTTTTTT. Complete variable domain (other parts from reference TRBV9 and TRBJ2-2): DSGVTQTPKHLITATGQRVTLRCSPRSGDLSVYWYQQSLDQGLQFLIQYYNGEERAKGNILERFSAQQFPDLHSELNLSSLELGDSALYFCASSAGTSGGLELFFGEGSRLTVL.

This clone occurred once. The CDR3 region is CSVVGEFYEQYF. CDR3 DNA: TGCAGCGTTGTGGGGGAATTCTACGAGCAGTACTTC. The chain combines TRBV29-1 with TRBJ2-7, with D possibly being TRBD1 or TRBD2 (5 bases each). This CDR3 contains 12 residues. Germline assignment: CDR1 SQVTM and CDR2 ANQGSEA. Trimming took 4 bases from V and 3 from J, leaving 10 bases between them.

The rearrangement joins TRBV5-1 to TRBJ2-1, with D maybe TRBD1 (5 bases). Per germline, CDR1 SGHRS and CDR2 YFSETQ. Deletions cut 1 base from V and 3 bases from J, with 8 bases between. This CDR3 comprises 14 residues. CDR3 sequence reads: CASSLSGYYNEQFF. The CDR3 DNA reads as TGCGCCAGCAGCTTGTCAGGGTACTACAATGAGCAGTTCTTC.

The V call is TRBV10-1, the J call TRBJ2-2; D unresolved. The germline V and J ends were trimmed by 0 bases and 4 bases, with 6 bases remaining between them. The length of the CDR3 is 14 residues. Germline V gene sequence: CDR1 WNHNN, CDR2 SYGVQD (reference sequence). The CDR3 nucleotides read TGCGCCAGCAGTGAGTCAGGTACCACCGGGGAGCTGTTTTTT. It specifies CASSESGTTGELFF.

The rearrangement joins TRBV27 to TRBJ1-3; 8 bases are a match to TRBD1. V shed 5 bases and J 4 bases; nucleotides not matched to a gene: 7. Germline CDR1 and CDR2: MNHEY and SMNVEV (reference sequence). The CDR3 has 15 amino acids. Here the CDR3 DNA reads TGTGCCAGCAGTCCCAAGACAGGGGACGGAAACACCATATATTTT. Translation: CASSPKTGDGNTIYF.

The rearrangement uses TRBV5-6 and TRBJ1-3; a possible D gene is TRBD1 (5 bases). From germline, CDR1 is SGHDT and CDR2 YYEEEE. V dropped 0 bases and J dropped 4 bases, with 14 bases sitting between them. The CDR3 runs to 16 residues. CDR3 in amino acids: CASSLAGDPSGNTIYF. The CDR3 DNA sequence: TGTGCCAGCAGCTTGGCCGGGGACCCCTCGGGAAACACCATATATTTT. The variable domain in full, with the rest retrieved from reference TRBV5-6 and TRBJ1-3, is DAGVTQSPTHLIKTRGQQVTLRCSPKSGHDTVSWYQQALGQGPQFIFQYYEEEERQRGNFPDRFSGHQFPNYSSELNVNALLLGDSALYLCASSLAGDPSGNTIYFGEGSWLTVV.